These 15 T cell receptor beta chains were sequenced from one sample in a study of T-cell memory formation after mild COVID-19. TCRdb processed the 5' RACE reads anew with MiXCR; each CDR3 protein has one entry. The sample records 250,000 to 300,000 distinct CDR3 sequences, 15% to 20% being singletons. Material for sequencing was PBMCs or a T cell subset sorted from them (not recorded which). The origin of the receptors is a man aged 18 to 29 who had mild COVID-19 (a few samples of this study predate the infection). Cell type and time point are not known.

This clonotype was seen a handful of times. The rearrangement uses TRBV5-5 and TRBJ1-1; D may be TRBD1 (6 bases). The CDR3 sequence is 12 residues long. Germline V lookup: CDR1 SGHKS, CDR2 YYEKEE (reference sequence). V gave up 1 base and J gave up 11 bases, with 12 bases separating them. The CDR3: CASSLQGLGAFF. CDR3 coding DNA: TGTGCCAGCAGCTTGCAGGGGCTGGGGGCTTTCTTT.

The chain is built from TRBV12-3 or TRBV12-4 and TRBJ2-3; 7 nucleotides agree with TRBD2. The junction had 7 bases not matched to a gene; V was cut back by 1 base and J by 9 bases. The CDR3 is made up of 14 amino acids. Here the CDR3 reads CASSLVERGVTQYF. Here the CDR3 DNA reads TGTGCCAGCAGTTTAGTCGAGCGGGGAGTCACGCAGTATTTT.

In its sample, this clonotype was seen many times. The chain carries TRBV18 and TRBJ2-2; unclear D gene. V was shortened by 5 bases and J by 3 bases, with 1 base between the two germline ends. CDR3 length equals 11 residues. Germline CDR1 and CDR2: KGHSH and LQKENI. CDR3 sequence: CASSDTGELFF. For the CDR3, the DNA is TGTGCCAGCTCAGACACCGGGGAGCTGTTTTTT.

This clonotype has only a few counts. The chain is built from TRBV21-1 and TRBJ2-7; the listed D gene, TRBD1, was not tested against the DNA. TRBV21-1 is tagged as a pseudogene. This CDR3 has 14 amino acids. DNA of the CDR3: TGTGCCAGCAGCATAGGGGACAGGACCAACGAGCAGTACGTC. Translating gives CASSIGDRTNEQYV.

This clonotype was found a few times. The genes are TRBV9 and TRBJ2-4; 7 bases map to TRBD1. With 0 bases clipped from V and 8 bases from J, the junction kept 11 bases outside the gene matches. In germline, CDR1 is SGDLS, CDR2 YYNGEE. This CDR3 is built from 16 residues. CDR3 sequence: CASSVAPGQGVDIQYF. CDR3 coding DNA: TGTGCCAGCAGCGTAGCTCCTGGGCAGGGGGTGGACATTCAGTACTTC.

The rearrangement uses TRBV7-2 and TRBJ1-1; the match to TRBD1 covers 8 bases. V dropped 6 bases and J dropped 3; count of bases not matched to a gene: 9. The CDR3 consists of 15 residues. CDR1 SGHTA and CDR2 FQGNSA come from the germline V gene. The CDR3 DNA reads TGTGCCAGCAGTACAGGACAGGGCCTCTACACTGAAGCTTTCTTT. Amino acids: CASSTGQGLYTEAFF.

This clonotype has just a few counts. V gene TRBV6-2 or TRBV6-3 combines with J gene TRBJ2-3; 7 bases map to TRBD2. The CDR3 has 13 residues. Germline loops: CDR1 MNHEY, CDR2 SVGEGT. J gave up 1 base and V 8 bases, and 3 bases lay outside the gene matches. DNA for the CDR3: TGTGCCAGCCGGAGCGGGGGCACAGATACGCAGTATTTT. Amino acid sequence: CASRSGGTDTQYF.

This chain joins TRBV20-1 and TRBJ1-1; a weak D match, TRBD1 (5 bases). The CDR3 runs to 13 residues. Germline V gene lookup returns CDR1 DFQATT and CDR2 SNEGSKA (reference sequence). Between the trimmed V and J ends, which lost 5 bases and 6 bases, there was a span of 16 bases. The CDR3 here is CSAPGFNIAEAFF. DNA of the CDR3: TGCAGTGCTCCAGGGTTTAATATCGCTGAAGCTTTCTTT.

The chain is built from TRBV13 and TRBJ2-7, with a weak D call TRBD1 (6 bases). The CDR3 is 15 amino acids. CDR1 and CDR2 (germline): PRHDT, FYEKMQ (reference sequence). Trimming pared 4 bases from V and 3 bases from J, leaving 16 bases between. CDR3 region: CASSSILTGNYEQYF. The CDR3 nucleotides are TGTGCCAGCAGCTCCATATTAACAGGGAACTACGAGCAGTACTTC.

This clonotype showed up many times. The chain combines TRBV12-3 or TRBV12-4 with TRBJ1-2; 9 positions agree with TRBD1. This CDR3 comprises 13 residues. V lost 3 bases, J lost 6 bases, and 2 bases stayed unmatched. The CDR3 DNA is TGTGCCAGCAGTTTGACAGGGGGACATGGCTACACCTTC. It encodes CASSLTGGHGYTF.

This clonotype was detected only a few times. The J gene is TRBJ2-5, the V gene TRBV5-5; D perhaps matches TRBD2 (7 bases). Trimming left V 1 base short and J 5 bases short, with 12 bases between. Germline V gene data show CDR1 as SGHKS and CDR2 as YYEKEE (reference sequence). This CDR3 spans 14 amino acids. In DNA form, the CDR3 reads TGTGCCAGCAGCTTGTATCGGGGGGCGGAGACCCAGTACTTC. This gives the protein CASSLYRGAETQYF.

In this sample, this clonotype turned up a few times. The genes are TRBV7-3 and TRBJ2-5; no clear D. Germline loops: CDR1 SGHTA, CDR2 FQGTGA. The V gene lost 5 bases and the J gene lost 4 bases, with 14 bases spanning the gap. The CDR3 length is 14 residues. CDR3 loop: CASSPSSFGETQYF. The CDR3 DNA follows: TGTGCCAGCAGCCCCTCTAGTTTCGGAGAGACCCAGTACTTC.

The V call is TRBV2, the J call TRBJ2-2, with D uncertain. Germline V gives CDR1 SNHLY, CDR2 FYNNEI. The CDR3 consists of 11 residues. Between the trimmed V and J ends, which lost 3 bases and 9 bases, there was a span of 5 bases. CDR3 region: CASSDYRELFF. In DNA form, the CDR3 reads TGTGCCAGCAGTGATTACAGGGAGCTGTTTTTT.

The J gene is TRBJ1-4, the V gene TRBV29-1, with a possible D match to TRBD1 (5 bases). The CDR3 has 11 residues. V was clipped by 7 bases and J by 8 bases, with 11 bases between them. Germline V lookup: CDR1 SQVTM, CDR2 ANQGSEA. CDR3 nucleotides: TGCAGCGCTCGACAGCTAGAAAAACTGTTTTTT. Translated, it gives CSARQLEKLFF.

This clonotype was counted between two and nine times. Here the CDR3 reads CASSQSTGGQYF. For the CDR3, the DNA is TGTGCCAGCAGCCAATCGACAGGGGGTCAGTACTTC. This sequence joins TRBV13 and TRBJ2-5; 9 positions match TRBD1. This CDR3 has 12 amino acids. Germline CDR1 and CDR2: PRHDT and FYEKMQ (reference sequence). V dropped 5 bases and J dropped 11; count of bases not matched to a gene: 6.